The sequence of this T cell receptor (beta chain) was determined in a study of OX40 agonist ivuxolimab in advanced cancers. For the study at large: Ivuxolimab, an agonist antibody against OX40 (CD134), was given to patients. At doses from 0.01 to 10 mg/kg, patients were given intravenous ivuxolimab every 2 weeks.

Points from the study as a whole: More expanded clones were seen, on average, in CD8+ T cells than in CD4+.

Remarks on this clone: Its target is not known.

TCRdb keeps only in-frame clones here, not all; method: immunoSEQ multiplex PCR. The profile shows 25,000 to 35,000 clones, approximately 86% of them singletons. V shed 3 bases and J shed 3 bases, with 6 bases lying between them. This CDR3 comprises 12 residues. In germline, CDR1 is SEHNR, CDR2 FQNEAQ (reference sequence). The starting material was CD4+ or CD8+ T cells sorted from blood, obtained in a trial of the OX40 agonist ivuxolimab. The receptor's source is an adult with an advanced solid tumor such as melanoma, head and neck, liver or kidney cancer. The chain has TRBV7-9 and TRBJ2-7; possible D gene TRBD2, 5 bases. Here the CDR3 reads CASSFGVYEQYF. CDR3 nucleotides: TGTGCCAGCAGCTTCGGGGTCTACGAGCAGTACTTC.